A selection of T cell receptor beta chains follows, all from one sample in a study of cytomegalovirus exposure and HLA in healthy donors. Generated by immunoSEQ multiplex PCR, the TCRdb table keeps only in-frame clones and is missing some. The sample carries approximately 210,000 clones, about 82% recorded once. The material sequenced was PBMCs. These receptors came from a woman under 30 in good health and CMV-seronegative. Each CDR3 is given with its conserved first and last residue. D genes are given only for firm matches. For some rows the clone size is stated as once, few or many, or as a class when expanded; others skip it.

cdr3_nt cdr3_aa d_call j_call v_call clone_size
TGTGCCAGCAGCATGCCAGTTAACTATGGCTACACCTTC CASSMPVNYGYTF - TRBJ1-2 TRBV11-2 -
TGCAGCGTTGAAAGCAGACAGGGTATAGACTACGAGCAGTACTTC CSVESRQGIDYEQYF TRBD1 TRBJ2-7 TRBV29-1 -
TGTGCCAGCTGCCCTAGCGGGGTCTACAATGAGCAGTTCTTC CASCPSGVYNEQFF TRBD2 TRBJ2-1 TRBV6-1 -
TGTGCCAGCAGCCCGGGACTAGCGGGGGGAGAGACCCAGTACTTC CASSPGLAGGETQYF TRBD2 TRBJ2-5 TRBV7-6 -
TGTGCCAGCAGCCCTCACCGTTCTCCAGGGGCTGGGGCCAACGTCCTGACTTTC CASSPHRSPGAGANVLTF - TRBJ2-6 TRBV7-3 -
TGTGCCAGCAGTAGACCGGGACAGGGATTCACTGAAGCTTTCTTT CASSRPGQGFTEAFF TRBD1 TRBJ1-1 TRBV6-5 -
TGTGCCAGCAGCTTAATGGCTAGCGGGTACCCCAACAATGAGCAGTTCTTC CASSLMASGYPNNEQFF TRBD2 TRBJ2-1 TRBV7-2 -
TGTGCCAGCAGCTTATTTTCGAGTAGCTCGACTAGCCCGAATGAGCAGTTCTTC CASSLFSSSSTSPNEQFF TRBD2 TRBJ2-1 TRBV7-7 -
TGTGCCGGGTTGCCCGGACAGGGGATGGGGGGCTACACCTTC CAGLPGQGMGGYTF TRBD1 TRBJ1-2 TRBV2 -
TGTGCCAGCAGCTTACATACAGGGAGAAACTATGGCTACACCTTC CASSLHTGRNYGYTF - TRBJ1-2 TRBV13 -
TGTGCCAGCTCACCAACTGGACAGGGAACCACAGATACGCAGTATTTT CASSPTGQGTTDTQYF TRBD1 TRBJ2-3 TRBV18 -
TGTGCCAGCAGCCCCGGGGAGGGGAAGCACGAGCAGTACTTC CASSPGEGKHEQYF TRBD2 TRBJ2-7 TRBV7-9 once
TGTGCCAGCAGTCCCAGCGGTGGGGTGAGAACAGATACGCAGTATTTT CASSPSGGVRTDTQYF - TRBJ2-3 TRBV7-6 -
TGTGCCATCAGTGAGACAGGGTTGAACACTGAAGCTTTCTTT CAISETGLNTEAFF - TRBJ1-1 TRBV10-3 -
TGCGCCAGCAGCACGGGGGAGGACTATGGCTACACCTTC CASSTGEDYGYTF - TRBJ1-2 TRBV5-1 -
TGCGCCAGCAGCTTGGCCGGCGGATCCTACGAGCAGTACTTC CASSLAGGSYEQYF - TRBJ2-7 TRBV5-1 -
TGTGCTAGTGGTTTGGACCAGGGTCCATTGGATACGCAGTATTTT CASGLDQGPLDTQYF - TRBJ2-3 TRBV12-5 -
TGTGCCAGCAGCCGAGACAGGGCTTACACCGGGGAGCTGTTTTTT CASSRDRAYTGELFF TRBD1 TRBJ2-2 TRBV5-6 -
TGTGCCAGCGGTGTGGAGAGGTGGAGCACTGAAGCTTTCTTT CASGVERWSTEAFF - TRBJ1-1 TRBV7-8 once
TGCAGCGTCCCCGGACAGTGGGTCACTGAAGCTTTCTTT CSVPGQWVTEAFF - TRBJ1-1 TRBV29-1 -
TGTGCCAGCGGAGGGGGAGGGTACAATGAGCAGTTCTTC CASGGGGYNEQFF - TRBJ2-1 TRBV9 -
TGCGCCAGCAGCTCCGGGACAGGCGCCTTGGGCACTGAAGCTTTCTTT CASSSGTGALGTEAFF TRBD1 TRBJ1-1 TRBV5-1 -
TGTGCCAGCAGCTCTCTAGCGGGGGGGCCAGAGACCCAGTACTTC CASSSLAGGPETQYF TRBD2 TRBJ2-5 TRBV7-9 -
TGTGCCACCAGCAGAGTCCCGTCCTACGAGCAGTACTTC CATSRVPSYEQYF - TRBJ2-7 TRBV15 once
TGTGCCAGCAGCCATGGGGGGATTGAAGCTTTCTTT CASSHGGIEAFF - TRBJ1-1 TRBV27 -